The following is a T cell receptor (beta chain) sequence with its context. Its antigen is undetermined. The record originates from a study of shared clonotypes between healthy human individuals. Findings and caveats of the study: The sharing of about 5% of naive CD4 clonotypes was seen across a handful of donors. Limited genetic and exposure-history diversity came from having few donors. Naive subsets generally had larger estimated richness than memory subsets.

Produced via immunoSEQ multiplex PCR; TCRdb's table is partial and in-frame only. This repertoire shows roughly 300,000 clones, around 86% found once; its top ten account for roughly 16%. The CDR3 has 12 amino acids. In germline, CDR1 is GTSNPN, CDR2 SVGIG (reference sequence). Between the trimmed V and J ends, which lost 1 base and 7 bases, there was a span of 10 bases. CD45RO+ cells were combined with CCR7-negative CD45RA+ TemRA cells to form CD8 memory. Sequenced sample: memory CD8+ T cells sorted from blood. Subset specified: CD45RO+ cells pooled with CCR7-negative TemRA cells. This sequence was found in a man in his late teens or twenties in good health. The genes are TRBV30 and TRBJ2-5; unclear D gene. CDR3 sequence: CAWSEIDWTQYF. Here the CDR3 DNA reads TGTGCCTGGAGTGAAATTGATTGGACCCAGTACTTC.